A single sample is the source of the 26 T cell receptor beta chains below, sequenced in a study of CD8 T cells in Susac syndrome. cDNA came from about 0.5 to 1 ug RNA primed by random hexamers. TCRdb re-derived calls from the immunoSEQ multiplex PCR reads in MiXCR, one entry per CDR3 protein. The repertoire holds over 70,000 distinct CDR3 sequences, with 96% as singletons. Sequencing was carried out using CD8+ T cells from PBMCs. These receptors came from a human donor with Susac syndrome.

The rearrangement joins TRBV30 to TRBJ2-7, with D perhaps TRBD1 (5 bases). Looked up from germline, CDR1 is GTSNPN and CDR2 is SVGIG (reference sequence). Deletions cut 1 base from V and 7 bases from J, with 5 bases between. The CDR3 sequence is 10 residues long. CDR3 sequence (DNA): TGTGCCTGGAGTGGACAGGAGCAGTACTTC. Its translation: CAWSGQEQYF.

The chain links TRBV29-1 to TRBJ2-5, with D possibly being TRBD1 (5 bases). Germline CDR1 SQVTM, CDR2 ANQGSEA. This CDR3 region has 13 residues. The V end lost 5 bases, the J end lost 2 bases, and 12 bases lay between the germline ends. In DNA form, the CDR3 reads TGCAGCGTTACAGGCAGAAAGCAAGAGACCCAGTACTTC. Amino acid sequence: CSVTGRKQETQYF.

This chain joins TRBV30 and TRBJ1-2; no clear D. V lost 1 base to trimming and J lost 0 bases, with 3 bases between them. CDR3 length equals 12 residues. The germline CDR1 and CDR2 sequences are GTSNPN and SVGIG (reference sequence). CDR3 sequence: CAWSEANYGYTF. CDR3 sequence (DNA): TGTGCCTGGAGTGAAGCTAACTATGGCTACACCTTC.

The rearrangement uses TRBV30 and TRBJ2-3, with 7 bases that match TRBD2. The V and J ends lost 2 bases and 0 bases, in that order; junction bases with no gene match: 5. Germline V gene sequence: CDR1 GTSNPN, CDR2 SVGIG (reference sequence). CDR3 length: 15 residues. CDR3 DNA: TGTGCCTGGAGTAGACGGACTAGAAGCACAGATACGCAGTATTTT. Translation gives CAWSRRTRSTDTQYF.

This chain uses TRBV20-1 with TRBJ2-7; D not resolved. Germline CDR1 is DFQATT and CDR2 is SNEGSKA (reference sequence). The CDR3 runs to 12 residues. V was cut by 5 bases and J by 6 bases, with 14 bases left in between. CDR3 sequence (DNA): TGCAGTGCTTATGACCAGTTGTCCGAGCAGTACTTC. Translated: CSAYDQLSEQYF.

The CDR3 coding sequence is TGTGCCTGGGGAGCTAGGGAGCAGTTCTTC. Translated, it gives CAWGAREQFF. The chain carries TRBV30 and TRBJ2-1; D unresolved. Germline CDR1 GTSNPN, CDR2 SVGIG (reference sequence). Trimming left V 5 bases short and J 10 bases short, with 9 bases between. The CDR3 has 10 residues.

This clonotype has only one observation. The chain employs TRBV6-2 or TRBV6-3 and TRBJ1-2; 12 bases map to TRBD1. Germline V CDR1 and CDR2: MNHEY, SVGEGT. After removal of 7 bases from V and 3 bases from J, the junction contained 12 bases not matched to a gene. The CDR3 length is 17 residues. The CDR3 reads CASTSGTGGIMDYGYTF. CDR3 nucleotide sequence: TGTGCCAGCACCTCCGGGACAGGGGGCATAATGGACTATGGCTACACCTTC.

V is TRBV18 and J is TRBJ1-4; no clear D gene. Per germline, CDR1 KGHSH and CDR2 LQKENI. With 6 bases removed from V and 0 bases from J, the gap between germline ends came to 11 bases. The CDR3 is 15 residues long. The CDR3 protein is CASSPEPSTNEKLFF. The CDR3 DNA reads TGTGCCAGCTCCCCAGAGCCCTCAACTAATGAAAAACTGTTTTTT.

The J gene is TRBJ1-1, the V gene TRBV9; TRBD1 might be the D (5 bases). Germline V CDR1 and CDR2: SGDLS, YYNGEE. The CDR3 spans 14 residues. V was shortened by 1 base and J by 5 bases, with 12 bases between the two germline ends. CDR3 DNA sequence: TGTGCCAGCAGCGTATCGGGGCAAGGGACTGAAGCTTTCTTT. As protein: CASSVSGQGTEAFF.

Remarks on this clonotype: The junction and the germline gene differ at one end; a read error may be behind it. The chain uses TRBV11-2 and TRBJ1-4, with D perhaps matching TRBD1 (6 bases). The germline V gene has CDR1 SGHAT and CDR2 FQNNGV. The CDR3 is made up of 13 amino acids. Here the CDR3 DNA reads TGTGCCAGCAGCTCCCTAGGGGGGAGAGAAGGGATTTTT. Translation gives CASSSLGGREGIF.

The chain couples TRBV3-1 to TRBJ2-6; no clear D. From germline, CDR1 is LGHDT and CDR2 YNNKEL (reference sequence). V was trimmed by 0 bases and J by 0 bases, leaving 9 bases between them. This CDR3 contains 17 residues. The CDR3 DNA reads as TGTGCCAGCAGCCAAGATGATTACAGCTCTGGGGCCAACGTCCTGACTTTC. Residues: CASSQDDYSSGANVLTF.

The V gene is TRBV9, the J gene TRBJ2-2; D unclear. Germline CDR1 is SGDLS and CDR2 is YYNGEE. The CDR3 sequence is 14 residues long. Trimming cost V 0 bases and J 1 base, with 4 bases left between them. As DNA, the CDR3 is TGTGCCAGCAGCGTAGGTCTGAACACCGGGGAGCTGTTTTTT. Translation: CASSVGLNTGELFF.

The chain employs TRBV20-1 and TRBJ1-6, with D perhaps matching TRBD1 (5 bases). The V gene lost 4 bases and the J gene lost 7 bases, with 14 bases spanning the gap. The germline CDR1 and CDR2 sequences are DFQATT and SNEGSKA (reference sequence). The CDR3 has 14 amino acids. The CDR3 loop reads CSATLYGGNSPLHF. In nucleotides, the CDR3 is TGCAGTGCTACGTTGTACGGGGGGAATTCACCCCTCCACTTT.

The J gene is TRBJ1-6, the V gene TRBV18; D possibly corresponds to TRBD1 (5 bases). V lost 5 bases to trimming and J lost 3 bases, with 11 bases between them. This CDR3 region has 15 residues. From germline, CDR1 is KGHSH and CDR2 LQKENI. CDR3 nucleotides: TGTGCCAGCTCAACAAATCAGGGCTATAATTCACCCCTCCACTTT. Amino acids: CASSTNQGYNSPLHF.

The chain combines TRBV30 with TRBJ2-7; D may be TRBD2 (6 bases). The ends were cut back, 8 bases at V and 3 bases at J, with 17 bases in the middle. CDR1 and CDR2 from the germline V gene are GTSNPN and SVGIG (reference sequence). This CDR3 contains 13 residues. For the CDR3, the DNA is TGTGCCCGGGCGGAGGGGCGGGACTACGAGCAGTACTTC. It specifies CARAEGRDYEQYF.

This rearrangement joins TRBV10-2 to TRBJ1-5; 9 bases agree with TRBD1. Trimming at V came to 4 bases and at J to 5 bases, leaving 0 bases not matched to a gene. CDR3 size: 13 residues. CDR1 WSHSY and CDR2 SAAADI come from the germline V gene. The CDR3 sequence is CASSGQGDQPQHF. The CDR3 DNA reads TGCGCCAGCAGTGGACAGGGGGATCAGCCCCAGCATTTT.

The V call is TRBV28, the J call TRBJ1-6; D is undetermined. The CDR3 totals 12 residues. Germline CDR1 and CDR2: MDHEN and SYDVKM. V lost 7 bases and J 9 bases, leaving 10 bases between the germline ends. This chain's CDR3 is CASTEPSSPLHF. The DNA of the CDR3 is TGTGCCAGCACCGAACCGAGTTCACCCCTCCACTTT.

This chain links TRBV4-3 with TRBJ2-6; D not certain. V gave up 0 bases and J gave up 0 bases, with 3 bases separating them. Per germline, CDR1 LGHNA and CDR2 YSLEER. This CDR3 contains 15 residues. The CDR3 DNA reads TGCGCCAGCAGCCAAGATACCTCTGGGGCCAACGTCCTGACTTTC. Amino acids: CASSQDTSGANVLTF.

The V gene is TRBV19, the J gene TRBJ2-1; D gene uncertain. Germline loops: CDR1 LNHDA, CDR2 SQIVND (reference sequence). V was trimmed by 1 base and J by 7 bases, leaving 14 bases between them. The CDR3 covers 15 residues. The CDR3 spells CASSIVGIARNEQFF. CDR3 in DNA: TGTGCCAGTAGTATAGTAGGGATAGCTAGGAATGAGCAGTTCTTC.

The chain is built from TRBV20-1 and TRBJ1-2; D unclear. The CDR3 has 16 amino acids. Per germline, CDR1 DFQATT and CDR2 SNEGSKA (reference sequence). The V end was cut by 5 bases, the J end by 5 bases, with 24 bases between. The CDR3 spells CSAGLTAGSGRYGYTF. CDR3 DNA: TGCAGTGCTGGACTCACCGCAGGTTCCGGGCGATATGGCTACACCTTC.

The V gene is TRBV5-4, the J gene TRBJ2-5; 9 nucleotides line up with TRBD2. V was clipped by 5 bases and J by 3 bases; unmatched bases: 8. The CDR3 has 15 amino acids. Germline loops: CDR1 SGHNT, CDR2 YYREEE (reference sequence). CDR3: CASSLPAGGEETQYF. As DNA, the CDR3 is TGTGCCAGCAGTCTACCGGCGGGGGGGGAAGAGACCCAGTACTTC.

The rearrangement links TRBV13 to TRBJ1-2; 9 nucleotides match TRBD1. The CDR3 covers 15 residues. The germline CDR1 and CDR2 sequences are PRHDT and FYEKMQ (reference sequence). Losses at the gene ends were 3 bases for V and 3 bases for J; bases not matched to a gene: 5. The CDR3 region is CASSFGTGPYYGYTF. The CDR3 DNA follows: TGTGCCAGCAGCTTCGGGACAGGGCCCTACTATGGCTACACCTTC.

This clonotype was recorded only once. This chain connects TRBV28 to TRBJ1-1; 10 bases match TRBD1. The V segment lost 4 bases and the J segment 3 bases; nucleotides outside the gene matches: 8. Germline V CDR1 and CDR2: MDHEN, SYDVKM. This CDR3 is 16 amino acids long. The CDR3 region has the DNA TGTGCCAGCAGTTCTACGACCGGGACAGGGGACACTGAAGCTTTCTTT. Translated, it gives CASSSTTGTGDTEAFF.

V usage is TRBV9 and J usage is TRBJ2-5, with D uncertain. This CDR3 has 13 residues. V shed 4 bases and J shed 10 bases, with 17 bases lying between them. In germline, CDR1 is SGDLS, CDR2 YYNGEE. This chain's CDR3 is CASSYASSPDQYF. The CDR3 DNA reads as TGTGCCAGCAGCTACGCGAGCTCTCCCGACCAGTACTTC.

The chain combines TRBV7-8 with TRBJ1-1, with D tentatively TRBD1 (5 bases). From germline, CDR1 is SGHVS and CDR2 FQNEAQ. The V and J ends lost 5 bases and 2 bases respectively, with 12 bases between them. This CDR3 comprises 14 residues. The CDR3 reads CASSPVRGNTEAFF. CDR3 sequence (DNA): TGTGCCAGCAGCCCCGTTCGGGGCAACACTGAAGCTTTCTTT.

The chain couples TRBV9 to TRBJ2-7; 8 positions agree with TRBD2. J lost 2 bases, V lost 3 bases, and 13 bases had no gene match. Germline-derived CDR1 and CDR2 are SGDLS and YYNGEE. The CDR3 is 17 amino acids. The CDR3 DNA follows: TGTGCCAGCAGCGCGTCAAGGGACCGGGGGGGCACCTACGAGCAGTACTTC. It encodes CASSASRDRGGTYEQYF.